These T cell receptor beta chains were read from a single sample in a study of shared clonotypes between healthy human individuals. The table came from immunoSEQ multiplex PCR; TCRdb's copy has only in-frame clones and leaves some out. The sample includes over a million clones, about 96% of them seen just once. Material: naive CD4+ T cells sorted from blood. Receptor source: a man in his thirties or forties in good health. The CDR3 runs from the conserved cysteine through the conserved F or W. The D gene is left open where the match is weak. A clone size is listed for some rows: how often the clone was seen (once, few, many), or a class if it is expanded.

size	V	D	J	CDR3	DNA
.	TRBV28	.	TRBJ1-5	CASSPNRSNQPQHF	TGTGCCAGCAGCCCGAACAGATCCAATCAGCCCCAGCATTTT
.	TRBV6-1	.	TRBJ2-3	CASPGSDTQYF	TGTGCCAGCCCGGGGTCAGATACGCAGTATTTT
.	TRBV10-3	TRBD2	TRBJ2-3	CAINSGLGAGADTQYF	TGTGCCATCAACTCGGGGTTAGGGGCGGGAGCGGATACGCAGTATTTT
.	TRBV5-6	.	TRBJ2-5	CASSQGEVGETQYF	TGTGCCAGCAGCCAAGGGGAGGTTGGAGAGACCCAGTACTTC
.	TRBV15	.	TRBJ1-3	CATSRDLPSSGNTIYF	TGTGCCACCAGCAGAGATCTACCGAGCTCTGGAAACACCATATATTTT
.	TRBV5-1	TRBD1	TRBJ1-2	CASSYWTGGNSGYGYTF	TGCGCCAGCAGCTACTGGACAGGGGGGAACTCGGGCTATGGCTACACCTTC
.	TRBV9	.	TRBJ1-1	CASSVDRQRTEAFF	TGTGCCAGCAGCGTAGACCGGCAGCGGACTGAAGCTTTCTTT
.	TRBV30	.	TRBJ1-3	CAWSVLSCAEAGNTIYF	TGTGCCTGGAGTGTACTTTCTTGTGCAGAAGCTGGAAACACCATATATTTT
.	TRBV2	.	TRBJ1-2	CASPGYGYTF	TGTGCCAGCCCGGGCTATGGCTACACCTTC
.	TRBV7-2	TRBD2	TRBJ2-1	CASSVSGRAINEQFF	TGTGCCAGCAGCGTGAGCGGGAGGGCCATAAATGAGCAGTTCTTC
.	TRBV4-3	.	TRBJ1-4	CASSPLIGGGEGNEKLFF	TGCGCCAGCAGCCCCTTAATAGGTGGGGGAGAAGGTAATGAAAAACTGTTTTTT
once	TRBV5-1	.	TRBJ2-7	CASSLSLASYEQYF	TGCGCCAGCAGCTTGAGTTTAGCTTCCTACGAGCAGTACTTC
once	TRBV5-4	.	TRBJ2-7	CASSLVGYEQYF	TGTGCCAGCAGCCTAGTTGGCTACGAGCAGTACTTC
.	TRBV7-2	TRBD2	TRBJ2-1	CASSLKASGSSYNEQFF	TGTGCCAGCAGCCTCAAGGCTAGCGGGAGCTCCTACAATGAGCAGTTCTTC
.	TRBV7-2	.	TRBJ2-2	CASSYRERSTGELFF	TGTGCCAGCAGCTACAGGGAAAGGAGCACCGGGGAGCTGTTTTTT
.	TRBV29-1	TRBD1	TRBJ1-4	CSVGGQGNEKLFF	TGCAGCGTAGGTGGACAGGGAAATGAAAAACTGTTTTTT
.	TRBV27	.	TRBJ2-7	CASGSRGILYEQYF	TGTGCCAGCGGTTCCAGGGGAATTCTTTACGAGCAGTACTTC
.	TRBV7-9	.	TRBJ2-3	CASSRTGSPTDTQYF	TGTGCCAGCAGCCGGACCGGGAGCCCCACAGATACGCAGTATTTT
.	TRBV7-9	.	TRBJ2-7	CASSSDRYIYEQYF	TGTGCCAGCAGTTCCGACAGGTATATCTACGAGCAGTACTTC
few	TRBV4-1	.	TRBJ2-6	CASSQEPPGPIVTF	TGCGCCAGCAGCCAAGAGCCCCCAGGCCCGATTGTGACTTTC
.	TRBV29-1	TRBD1	TRBJ2-3	CSVGGYRGRTDTQYF	TGCAGCGTTGGGGGATACAGGGGGCGGACAGATACGCAGTATTTT
.	TRBV27	.	TRBJ2-5	CASIGRSQETQYF	TGTGCCAGTATTGGGAGATCACAAGAGACCCAGTACTTC
.	TRBV4-1	.	TRBJ1-4	CASSQFLWDEKLFF	TGCGCCAGCAGCCAATTCTTGTGGGATGAAAAACTGTTTTTT
.	TRBV11-2	.	TRBJ1-3	CASSLRNAGNTIYF	TGTGCCAGCAGCTTACGGAACGCTGGAAACACCATATATTTT
.	TRBV5-1	TRBD1	TRBJ2-3	CASSGGTQGDTQYF	TGCGCCAGCAGCGGTGGGACACAGGGGGATACGCAGTATTTT
.	TRBV27	TRBD2	TRBJ2-3	CASSFGLASDTQYF	TGTGCCAGCAGTTTTGGACTAGCCTCAGATACGCAGTATTTT